A single sample is the source of the 11 T cell receptor beta chains below, sequenced in a study of T cells after yellow fever vaccination. TCRdb reprocessed the 5' RACE reads via MiXCR and lists one record per CDR3 protein. The sample includes 95,000 to 150,000 distinct CDR3 sequences, about 15% seen only once; the top ten take around 46%. The input for sequencing was CD8+ T cells sorted from PBMCs, taken 5 days after the yellow fever booster vaccination. The receptor set was obtained from a man in his late teens or twenties who received the YFV17D yellow fever vaccine.

The CDR3 here is CASSSTGGYEQYF. The CDR3, as DNA: TGTGCCAGCAGCTCGACAGGGGGCTACGAGCAGTACTTC. The chain links TRBV7-6 to TRBJ2-7, with 9 bases matching TRBD1. CDR3 length: 13 amino acids. Germline CDR1 SGHVS, CDR2 FNYEAQ. J lost 3 bases, V lost 4 bases, and 1 base had no gene match. Drawing the rest from reference TRBV7-6 and TRBJ2-7, the complete variable domain is GAGVSQSPRYKVTKRGQDVALRCDPISGHVSLYWYRQALGQGPEFLTYFNYEAQQDKSGLPNDRFSAERPEGSISTLTIQRTEQRDSAMYRCASSSTGGYEQYFGPGTRLTVT.

This clonotype was seen only a few times. The rearrangement links TRBV11-2 to TRBJ2-5; D possibly uses TRBD1 or TRBD2 (5 bases each). The V gene lost 5 bases and the J gene lost 2 bases, with 15 bases spanning the gap. Germline V lookup: CDR1 SGHAT, CDR2 FQNNGV. The CDR3 loop spans 15 amino acids. The DNA of the CDR3 is TGTGCCAGCAGCGCAACCGAGGGGCAGCAAGAGACCCAGTACTTC. Encoded protein: CASSATEGQQETQYF.

This clonotype was counted at least ten times. The rearrangement links TRBV7-7 to TRBJ2-7; 10 bases agree with TRBD1. V dropped 6 bases and J dropped 4; count of bases not matched to a gene: 6. CDR1 SSHAT and CDR2 FNYEAQ come from the germline V gene (reference sequence). This CDR3 spans 14 amino acids. CDR3 region: CASSQGQGLYEQYF. The CDR3 nucleotides are TGTGCCAGCAGTCAGGGACAGGGGCTGTACGAGCAGTACTTC.

The chain combines TRBV28 with TRBJ2-7, with D perhaps TRBD1 (6 bases). The CDR3 covers 12 residues. V was cut by 5 bases and J by 9 bases, with 14 bases left in between. Germline-derived CDR1 and CDR2 are MDHEN and SYDVKM. The CDR3 loop reads CASSLTGVGQYV. CDR3 coding DNA: TGTGCCAGCAGTCTGACAGGCGTCGGGCAGTACGTC.

This sequence joins TRBV12-3 or TRBV12-4 and TRBJ2-5; possibly TRBD1 or TRBD2 for D (5 bases each). Trimming pared 5 bases from V and 2 bases from J, leaving 12 bases between. CDR3 length: 14 amino acids. The chain's CDR3 is CASSQPGRQETQYF. In nucleotides, the CDR3 is TGTGCCAGCAGTCAACCGGGACGGCAAGAGACCCAGTACTTC.

The chain recombines TRBV6-1 with TRBJ1-5; D gene ambiguous. The V end lost 8 bases, the J end lost 0 bases, and 8 bases lay between the germline ends. Germline CDR1 and CDR2: MNHNS and SASEGT. The CDR3 consists of 13 residues. CDR3 nucleotides: TGTGCCAGCGCCCCCACTAGCAATCAGCCCCAGCATTTT. It encodes CASAPTSNQPQHF.

This clonotype appeared a few times. The chain joins TRBV27 to TRBJ2-2; 7 nucleotides line up with TRBD2. V lost 3 bases and J lost 5; bases outside the gene matches: 3. This CDR3 spans 14 amino acids. From germline, CDR1 is MNHEY and CDR2 SMNVEV (reference sequence). Here the CDR3 reads CASSFTGGTGELFF. In DNA, the CDR3 is TGTGCCAGCAGTTTTACGGGGGGTACCGGGGAGCTGTTTTTT.

V usage is TRBV7-9 and J usage is TRBJ1-5, with D uncertain. Trimming stripped 1 base from V and 7 bases from J, with 5 bases between. Germline lookup yields CDR1 SEHNR and CDR2 FQNEAQ (reference sequence). The length of the CDR3 is 12 residues. The CDR3 DNA reads as TGTGCCAGCAGCTTAGATGGACAGCCCCAGCATTTT. Protein sequence: CASSLDGQPQHF.

The chain links TRBV19 to TRBJ2-1; possibly TRBD1 or TRBD2 for D (6 bases each). This CDR3 is built from 14 residues. Germline lookup yields CDR1 LNHDA and CDR2 SQIVND (reference sequence). The V and J ends lost 1 base and 7 bases respectively, with 11 bases between them. The CDR3 DNA reads TGTGCCAGTAGTATAGCGGGGGCCGATAATGAGCAGTTCTTC. Translation: CASSIAGADNEQFF.

This clonotype was found a few times. The CDR3 is CASSQVPDSDNSPLHF. The CDR3 region has the DNA TGCGCCAGCAGCCAAGTCCCGGACAGCGATAATTCACCCCTCCACTTT. This sequence joins TRBV4-1 and TRBJ1-6, with TRBD1 as a possible D gene (6 bases). V shed 1 base and J shed 5 bases, with 12 bases lying between them. CDR1 is MGHRA, CDR2 YSYEKL, per germline. The CDR3 is 16 residues long.

This chain uses TRBV4-3 with TRBJ2-7; D unresolved. CDR1 is LGHNA, CDR2 YSLEER, per germline. The CDR3 length is 13 residues. V was pared by 1 base and J by 4 bases, with 8 bases between. Here the CDR3 reads CASSQGHGYEQYF. CDR3 in DNA: TGCGCCAGCAGCCAAGGTCACGGTTACGAGCAGTACTTC.